These 5 T cell receptor beta chains originate from one sample sequenced in a study of T cell responses to AZD1222 COVID-19 vaccine. The data were produced by immunoSEQ multiplex PCR, yet TCRdb's version contains in-frame clones alone and is incomplete. The top ten clones hold around 0.58% of a sample with roughly 270,000 clones, roughly 93% of them seen once. The sample in question was peripheral blood, obtained 28 days after the second AZD1222 dose. These receptors were taken from an adult who received the AZD1222 COVID-19 vaccine.

This chain joins TRBV15 and TRBJ2-3; D gene ambiguous. The CDR3 runs to 12 residues. Trimming left V 3 bases short and J 2 bases short, with 3 bases between. Germline CDR1 and CDR2: LNHNV and YYDKDF (reference sequence). The DNA for the CDR3 is TGTGCCACCAGCAGGTACACAGATACGCAGTATTTT. Its protein is CATSRYTDTQYF. Together with reference TRBV15 and TRBJ2-3, the CDR3 gives the full variable domain: DAMVIQNPRYQVTQFGKPVTLSCSQTLNHNVMYWYQQKSSQAPKLLFHYYDKDFNNEADTPDNFQSRRPNTSFCFLDIRSPGLGDTAMYLCATSRYTDTQYFGPGTRLTVL.

This chain connects TRBV12-1 to TRBJ2-1; no check of the table's D call, TRBD2, against the DNA was made. TRBV12-1 is classified as a pseudogene. The CDR3 extends over 16 amino acids. The CDR3 sequence is CASSFEPGLLYNEQFF. CDR3 coding DNA: TGTGCCAGCAGCTTTGAACCGGGACTACTGTACAATGAGCAGTTCTTC.

For the CDR3, the DNA is TGTGCCAGCAGTCCCCCGGCAGGGAACACCGGGGAGCTGTTTTTT. Its translation is CASSPPAGNTGELFF. The chain links TRBV28 to TRBJ2-2; D gene uncertain. V lost 5 bases, J lost 1 base, and 11 bases lay in between. The length of the CDR3 is 15 residues. Germline CDR1 is MDHEN and CDR2 is SYDVKM. Full variable domain (remainder filled in from reference TRBV28 and TRBJ2-2): DVKVTQSSRYLVKRTGEKVFLECVQDMDHENMFWYRQDPGLGLRLIYFSYDVKMKEKGDIPEGYSVSREKKERFSLILESASTNQTSMYLCASSPPAGNTGELFFGEGSRLTVL.

A single count supports this clone. V gene TRBV7-9 combines with J gene TRBJ2-3, with D uncertain. This CDR3 comprises 12 residues. Germline loops: CDR1 SEHNR, CDR2 FQNEAQ (reference sequence). V was clipped by 2 bases and J by 5 bases, with 5 bases between them. CDR3 coding DNA: TGTGCCAGCAGCTTACTGGAAGATACGCAGTATTTT. Protein: CASSLLEDTQYF.

This CDR3 reads CASSLYNNEQFF. The CDR3 DNA is TGTGCCAGCAGCTTGTATAACAATGAGCAGTTCTTC. The chain is built from TRBV7-8 and TRBJ2-1; D gene unclear. Trimming shortened V by 3 bases and J by 5 bases, and 5 bases separated the two germline ends. The CDR3 is 12 amino acids. Per the germline V gene, CDR1 is SGHVS and CDR2 is FQNEAQ.